This T cell receptor (beta chain) was found in a study of cytomegalovirus exposure and HLA in healthy donors. Study results and limitations: In vitro checks showed that a few CMV-associated chains really do target CMV antigens.

The germline gives CDR1 MDHEN, CDR2 SYDVKM. The CDR3 has 14 amino acids. Trimming shortened V by 5 bases and J by 0 bases, and 11 bases separated the two germline ends. In this sample, this clone turned up once. Its antigen is unknown. Method: immunoSEQ multiplex PCR; TCRdb's copy keeps in-frame clones and lacks some. Of about 65,000 clones listed, around 95% are singletons. The sequenced material came from PBMCs. This chain joins TRBV28 and TRBJ2-7; D might be TRBD1 (6 bases). The sequence was collected from a man aged 18 to 30 in good health and CMV-seropositive. CDR3 sequence reads: CASSITGTSYEQYF. CDR3 coding DNA: TGTGCCAGCAGTATTACAGGGACCTCCTACGAGCAGTACTTC. Full variable domain (outside the CDR3, taken from reference TRBV28 and TRBJ2-7): DVKVTQSSRYLVKRTGEKVFLECVQDMDHENMFWYRQDPGLGLRLIYFSYDVKMKEKGDIPEGYSVSREKKERFSLILESASTNQTSMYLCASSITGTSYEQYFGPGTRLTVT.